These 10 T cell receptor beta chains originate from one sample sequenced in a study of blood T cell repertoires in COVID-19. The repertoire was sequenced with immunoSEQ multiplex PCR; TCRdb's copy has only in-frame clones and lacks some. In the table there are 150,000 to 200,000 clones, approximately 87% of which are singletons. The sequenced sample consisted of peripheral blood. These receptors were obtained from a woman aged 18-30 years who had recovered from COVID-19.

The table lists this clone with a count of one. The rearrangement joins TRBV12-3 or TRBV12-4 to TRBJ1-2; a weak D match, TRBD1 (5 bases). The V and J ends lost 7 bases and 4 bases respectively, with 13 bases between them. CDR3 length: 13 residues. CDR3 amino acids: CASKRPTVYGYTF. The CDR3 DNA sequence: TGTGCCAGCAAAAGACCGACAGTCTATGGCTACACCTTC.

The chain has TRBV28 and TRBJ2-3; no clear D gene. The CDR3 runs to 14 residues. Germline V gene data show CDR1 as MDHEN and CDR2 as SYDVKM. V was trimmed by 2 bases and J by 2 bases, leaving 8 bases between them. The CDR3 nucleotides are TGTGCCAGCAGTTTACCCAGTACCACAGATACGCAGTATTTT. This sequence encodes CASSLPSTTDTQYF.

This chain's CDR3 is CASSICVRGCEKLFF. The CDR3 bases are TGTGCCAGTAGTATCTGCGTCCGGGGATGCGAAAAACTGTTTTTT. The V call is TRBV19, the J call TRBJ1-4; D is unclear. The CDR3 covers 15 residues. V dropped 3 bases and J dropped 8 bases, with 16 bases sitting between them. Germline CDR1 reads LNHDA; CDR2 reads SQIVND (reference sequence).

The chain couples TRBV4-3 to TRBJ2-7; D is ambiguous. Germline CDR1 is LGHNA and CDR2 is YSLEER. V was clipped by 0 bases and J by 3 bases, with 12 bases between them. The CDR3 is 15 amino acids. Here the CDR3 reads CASSQDRDSFYEQYF. Here the CDR3 DNA reads TGCGCCAGCAGCCAAGATCGCGACTCCTTCTACGAGCAGTACTTC.

The chain joins TRBV30 to TRBJ1-2; 10 positions agree with TRBD1. Germline trimming cut 4 bases from V and 7 bases from J; bases unmatched to any gene: 6. The length of the CDR3 is 13 residues. Germline V CDR1 and CDR2: GTSNPN, SVGIG (reference sequence). CDR3 amino acids: CAWKPRDRGGYTF. The CDR3 DNA reads TGTGCCTGGAAACCCCGGGACAGGGGTGGCTACACCTTC.

The DNA of the CDR3 is TGTGCCAGCGCCGTACTTTACGAGCAGTACGTC. It encodes CASAVLYEQYV. The chain carries TRBV7-8 and TRBJ2-7; D gene ambiguous. This CDR3 is built from 11 residues. The ends were cut back, 8 bases at V and 4 bases at J, with 9 bases in the middle. Germline V gene lookup returns CDR1 SGHVS and CDR2 FQNEAQ.

This chain joins TRBV9 and TRBJ1-1; 8 bases fit TRBD1. The CDR3 is 17 residues long. CDR1 is SGDLS, CDR2 YYNGEE, per germline. Trimming took 4 bases from V and 3 from J; bases not matched to a gene: 14. The CDR3 reads CASSRTKGTGLDTEAFF. CDR3 sequence (DNA): TGTGCCAGCAGCCGCACGAAAGGGACAGGTCTCGACACTGAAGCTTTCTTT.

The chain has TRBV27 and TRBJ2-1; 8 nucleotides align to TRBD2. The CDR3 runs 15 residues. The junction had 6 bases not matched to a gene; V was cut back by 3 bases and J by 5 bases. Germline assignment: CDR1 MNHEY and CDR2 SMNVEV (reference sequence). CDR3 protein: CASSLSGRVDNEQFF. For the CDR3, the DNA is TGTGCCAGCAGTTTGAGCGGGAGAGTGGACAATGAGCAGTTCTTC.

The chain uses TRBV7-2 and TRBJ2-1; 9 positions agree with TRBD1. The junction had 7 bases not matched to a gene; V was cut back by 4 bases and J by 3 bases. CDR3 length equals 16 residues. In germline, CDR1 is SGHTA, CDR2 FQGNSA. CDR3 DNA sequence: TGTGCCAGCAGCTCAATCCGGGACAGGGTCTACAATGAGCAGTTCTTC. Protein product: CASSSIRDRVYNEQFF.

The chain has TRBV7-8 and TRBJ1-2; weak D call: TRBD1 (5 bases). V dropped 1 base and J dropped 1 base, with 13 bases sitting between them. The germline CDR1 and CDR2 sequences are SGHVS and FQNEAQ. The CDR3 runs 16 residues. In DNA form, the CDR3 reads TGTGCCAGCAGCTTAGAGGGTCCAGGGTTTAACTATGGCTACACCTTC. Encoded protein: CASSLEGPGFNYGYTF.